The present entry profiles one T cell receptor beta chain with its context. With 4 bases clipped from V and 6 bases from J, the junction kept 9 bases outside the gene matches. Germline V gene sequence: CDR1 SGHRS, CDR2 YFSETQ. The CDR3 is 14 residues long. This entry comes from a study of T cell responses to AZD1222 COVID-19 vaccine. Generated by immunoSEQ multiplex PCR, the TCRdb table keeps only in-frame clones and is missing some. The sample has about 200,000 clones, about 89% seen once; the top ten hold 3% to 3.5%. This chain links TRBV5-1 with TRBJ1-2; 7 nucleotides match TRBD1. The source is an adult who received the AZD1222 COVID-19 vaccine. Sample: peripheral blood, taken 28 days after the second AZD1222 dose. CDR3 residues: CASSEAGGTNGYTF. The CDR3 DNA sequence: TGCGCCAGCAGCGAGGCAGGGGGAACTAATGGCTACACCTTC.